The T cell receptor (beta chain) under discussion was sequenced for a study of vaccination and CD4 T cells after COVID-19. Study in general: With several mild cases and one severe, convalescent patients were SARS-CoV-2 positive by nasal swab PCR. With a range of 35 to 161, the median interval from diagnosis to drawing post-COVID samples was approximately 100 days. The stimulus for the cells was overlapping spike peptides derived from SARS-CoV-2, HCoV-NL63, HCoV-OC43 and HCoV-229E.

The treatment was: roughly 10-day PBMC culture with coronavirus spike peptide pools or control peptides (ViraFEST assay). With peptide pools, ViraFEST first expanded antigen-specific T cells and afterwards sequenced their TCRs. The Oncomine TCR Beta short-read assay sequenced DNA from cultured CD4+ T cells. TCRdb re-called the PCR reads with MiXCR, one entry per CDR3 protein. Of 24,000 or so distinct CDR3 sequences in the sample, approximately 40% are singletons; the top ten hold 6% to 9%. Remarks on this clonotype: Its matching antigen is unknown.

This TCR was recovered from a human donor who had recovered from COVID-19. Material: CD4+ T cells from blood, cultured in vitro.

CDR3 loop: CASSSRTQNYNEQFF. The CDR3 region has the DNA TGTGCCAGCAGTTCCCGGACTCAAAACTACAATGAGCAGTTCTTC. This rearrangement joins TRBV28 to TRBJ2-1; perhaps TRBD2 as D (5 bases). The V and J ends lost 4 bases and 3 bases respectively, with 13 bases between them. The CDR3 is made up of 15 amino acids. Germline V lookup: CDR1 MDHEN, CDR2 SYDVKM.